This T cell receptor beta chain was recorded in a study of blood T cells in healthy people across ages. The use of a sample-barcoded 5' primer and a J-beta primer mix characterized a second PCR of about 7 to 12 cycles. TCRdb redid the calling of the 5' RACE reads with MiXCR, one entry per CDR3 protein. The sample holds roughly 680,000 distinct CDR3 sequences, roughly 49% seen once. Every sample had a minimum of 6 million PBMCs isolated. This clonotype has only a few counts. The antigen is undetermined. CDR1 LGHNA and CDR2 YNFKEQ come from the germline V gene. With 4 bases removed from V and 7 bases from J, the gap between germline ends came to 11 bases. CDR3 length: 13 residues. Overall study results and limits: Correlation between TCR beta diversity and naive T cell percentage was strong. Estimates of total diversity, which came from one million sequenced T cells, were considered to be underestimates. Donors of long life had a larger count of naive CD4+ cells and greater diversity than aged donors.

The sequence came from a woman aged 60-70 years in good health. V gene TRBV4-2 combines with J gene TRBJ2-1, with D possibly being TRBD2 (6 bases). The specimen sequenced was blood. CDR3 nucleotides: TGTGCCAGCAGCCGGCCGGGAGCTAATGAGCAGTTCTTC. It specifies CASSRPGANEQFF.